The TCR beta chain under discussion was sequenced for a study of T cell responses to AZD1222 COVID-19 vaccine. CDR3 length: 13 amino acids. The V end lost 7 bases, the J end lost 2 bases, and 6 bases lay between the germline ends. Data came from immunoSEQ multiplex PCR; TCRdb stores just in-frame clones and leaves some out. The table has 150,000 to 200,000 clones, around 92% seen once. Here the sequenced sample was peripheral blood, taken on day 0 of AZD1222 vaccination. The TCR was taken from an adult in good health. The V and J genes are TRBV12-3 or TRBV12-4 and TRBJ2-6; D not resolved. The CDR3 DNA reads TGTGCCAGCAAGCTCGCTGGGGCCAACGTCCTGACTTTC. Translation gives CASKLAGANVLTF.